Each of the 19 T cell receptor beta chains below was sequenced from the same sample in a study of blood T cell repertoires in COVID-19. Assay used: immunoSEQ multiplex PCR; TCRdb lists only in-frame clones, some missing. The table has around 460,000 clones, roughly 90% seen once. The sample comprised peripheral blood. These receptors originate from a man aged 18 to 29 with COVID-19, enrolled during active disease.

The V gene is TRBV6-1, the J gene TRBJ1-1; D call uncertain. The germline V and J ends were trimmed by 2 bases and 2 bases, with 9 bases remaining between them. Germline assignment: CDR1 MNHNS and CDR2 SASEGT. The CDR3 sequence is 14 residues long. The CDR3 region has the DNA TGTGCCAGCAGTGAACACAGCCTTAACACTGAAGCTTTCTTT. Translating it yields CASSEHSLNTEAFF.

The chain has TRBV11-3 and TRBJ2-7, with 7 bases fitting TRBD1. Looked up from germline, CDR1 is SGHNT and CDR2 is YENEEA. This CDR3 has 13 residues. V dropped 5 bases and J dropped 5; count of bases not matched to a gene: 6. The DNA of the CDR3 is TGTGCCAGCAGCGTAACAGGGGCCCACGAGCAGTACTTC. Its translation: CASSVTGAHEQYF.

The V and J genes are TRBV11-2 and TRBJ2-3; D perhaps matches TRBD2 (5 bases). Germline V gene lookup returns CDR1 SGHAT and CDR2 FQNNGV. V was trimmed by 1 base and J by 0 bases, leaving 11 bases between them. CDR3 length: 16 residues. The CDR3, as DNA: TGTGCCAGCAGCTTAGGAGACTATACTAGCACAGATACGCAGTATTTT. Amino acid sequence: CASSLGDYTSTDTQYF.

The chain couples TRBV27 to TRBJ2-1; a possible D gene is TRBD2 (6 bases). Trimming removed 3 bases from V and 6 bases from J, with 9 bases in between. The CDR3 totals 13 residues. Germline V gene lookup returns CDR1 MNHEY and CDR2 SMNVEV (reference sequence). In DNA form, the CDR3 reads TGTGCCAGCAGTTTTGGTAGCGGCAATGAGCAGTTCTTC. Protein: CASSFGSGNEQFF.

This chain uses TRBV3-1 (or the pseudogene TRBV3-2) with TRBJ2-5, with D hard to call. The length of the CDR3 is 14 residues. CDR1 is LGHDT, CDR2 YNNKEL, per germline (reference sequence). The V and J ends lost 3 bases and 4 bases respectively, with 12 bases between them. CDR3 DNA: TGTGCCAGCAGCCACTCCCACACGGGAGAGACCCAGTACTTC. This encodes CASSHSHTGETQYF.

V and J are TRBV4-1 and TRBJ2-7, with D unresolved. The germline gives CDR1 MGHRA, CDR2 YSYEKL. Deletions cut 0 bases from V and 1 base from J, with 7 bases between. The CDR3 loop spans 14 amino acids. CDR3: CASSQDHRSYEQYF. CDR3 sequence (DNA): TGCGCCAGCAGCCAAGACCACAGATCCTACGAGCAGTACTTC.

The V and J genes are TRBV9 and TRBJ2-7; 8 positions match TRBD1. The CDR3 runs to 12 residues. V dropped 5 bases and J dropped 7; count of bases not matched to a gene: 5. Germline-derived CDR1 and CDR2 are SGDLS and YYNGEE. The CDR3 region is CASSGQGLEQYF. The CDR3, as DNA: TGTGCCAGCAGTGGACAGGGTTTAGAGCAGTACTTC. Full variable domain (outside the CDR3, taken from reference TRBV9 and TRBJ2-7): DSGVTQTPKHLITATGQRVTLRCSPRSGDLSVYWYQQSLDQGLQFLIQYYNGEERAKGNILERFSAQQFPDLHSELNLSSLELGDSALYFCASSGQGLEQYFGPGTRLTVT.

The rearrangement uses TRBV7-9 and TRBJ2-2; 7 bases align to TRBD1. After removal of 5 bases from V and 7 bases from J, the junction contained 10 bases not matched to a gene. CDR1 and CDR2 (germline): SEHNR, FQNEAQ (reference sequence). The CDR3 loop spans 15 amino acids. CDR3 DNA sequence: TGTGCCAGCAGCCAACAATCCTACAGGGGCGGGGAGCTGTTTTTT. It specifies CASSQQSYRGGELFF.

This clone was recorded only once. The CDR3 is CASSSSETVNTGELFF. CDR3 in DNA: TGTGCCAGTAGTTCGAGTGAGACAGTGAACACCGGGGAGCTGTTTTTT. V and J are TRBV19 and TRBJ2-2; D is perhaps TRBD1 (5 bases). V was trimmed by 5 bases and J by 1 base, leaving 14 bases between them. Looked up from germline, CDR1 is LNHDA and CDR2 is SQIVND (reference sequence). The CDR3 runs to 16 residues.

The chain combines TRBV2 with TRBJ2-1, with 12 bases lining up with TRBD1. The CDR3 is 15 amino acids. Germline lookup yields CDR1 SNHLY and CDR2 FYNNEI. Germline trimming cut 6 bases from V and 8 bases from J; bases unmatched to any gene: 8. The CDR3 region is CASRPGTGGIYEQFF. As DNA, the CDR3 is TGTGCCAGCAGGCCCGGGACAGGGGGCATTTATGAGCAGTTCTTC.

The chain recombines TRBV7-9 with TRBJ1-1; D uncertain. Germline lookup yields CDR1 SEHNR and CDR2 FQNEAQ (reference sequence). CDR3 length: 14 residues. V gave up 1 base and J gave up 1 base, with 7 bases separating them. The chain's CDR3 is CASSLDSANTEAFF. DNA for the CDR3: TGTGCCAGCAGCTTAGACAGTGCGAACACTGAAGCTTTCTTT.

J is TRBJ2-2 and V is TRBV7-3, with 12 bases lining up with TRBD2. Germline assignment: CDR1 SGHTA and CDR2 FQGTGA. CDR3 length equals 14 residues. Losses at the gene ends were 5 bases for V and 5 bases for J; bases not matched to a gene: 0. CDR3 in DNA: TGTGCCAGCAGCGGGACTAGCGGGACCGGGGAGCTGTTTTTT. Translated, it gives CASSGTSGTGELFF.

As concerns this clone: Other DNA sequences in the same sample also yield this CDR3. This sequence joins TRBV5-4 and TRBJ2-1; 11 bases are a match to TRBD2. CDR1 and CDR2 from the germline V gene are SGHNT and YYREEE (reference sequence). V was pared by 3 bases and J by 5 bases, with 4 bases of the junction left unmatched. The CDR3 has 15 amino acids. The CDR3 protein is CASSSRLAGNNEQFF. The CDR3 nucleotides are TGTGCCAGCAGCTCCCGACTAGCGGGAAACAATGAGCAGTTCTTC.

The chain has TRBV6-5 and TRBJ2-3, with 7 nucleotides matching TRBD1. With V trimmed by 5 bases and J by 2 bases, 4 bases remained unmatched. Germline values: CDR1 MNHEY, CDR2 SVGAGI. CDR3 size: 14 residues. This CDR3 reads CASSSGQVTDTQYF. CDR3 bases: TGTGCCAGCAGTAGCGGACAGGTCACAGATACGCAGTATTTT.

Points on this clone: Relative to the germline gene, one junction end is altered; a read error may explain this. The chain links TRBV7-8 to TRBJ2-3, with D possibly being TRBD2 (5 bases). This CDR3 is built from 12 residues. Germline V gene data show CDR1 as SGHVS and CDR2 as FQNEAQ. The CDR3 protein is CASTQSLAPPDF. Written as DNA, the CDR3 is TGTGCCAGCACCCAGTCCCTAGCTCCCCCTGATTTT.

This clone has more than one count but fewer than ten. The V gene is TRBV30, the J gene TRBJ2-7, with D perhaps matching TRBD2 (6 bases). Germline V CDR1 and CDR2: GTSNPN, SVGIG (reference sequence). This CDR3 contains 13 residues. With 3 bases removed from V and 6 bases from J, the gap between germline ends came to 15 bases. As DNA, the CDR3 is TGTGCCTGGAGCGTTACTTTCGGGGGCGAGCAGTACTTC. Translation: CAWSVTFGGEQYF. Supplemented by reference TRBV30 and TRBJ2-7, the full variable domain reads SQTIHQWPATLVQPVGSPLSLECTVEGTSNPNLYWYRQAAGRGLQLLFYSVGIGQISSEVPQNLSASRPQDRQFILSSKKLLLSDSGFYLCAWSVTFGGEQYFGPGTRLTVT.

This clone was recorded once. This sequence joins TRBV3-1 (or the pseudogene TRBV3-2) and TRBJ2-5; the match to TRBD2 covers 9 bases. The trim removed 5 bases at V and 3 bases at J, leaving 4 bases unmatched. The CDR3 runs to 14 residues. Germline lookup yields CDR1 LGHDT and CDR2 YNNKEL (reference sequence). The CDR3 region is CASSSVAGEETQYF. CDR3 sequence (DNA): TGTGCCAGCAGCTCAGTAGCGGGGGAAGAGACCCAGTACTTC.

This chain connects TRBV12-5 to TRBJ2-1; 7 bases agree with TRBD1. CDR1 LGHNT and CDR2 FRNRAP come from the germline V gene. V gave up 7 bases and J gave up 2 bases; unmatched junction bases: 5. This CDR3 comprises 14 residues. The DNA of the CDR3 is TGTGCTAGTGCCTCGGGACAGCCCTACAATGAGCAGTTCTTC. Encoded protein: CASASGQPYNEQFF.

The rearrangement joins TRBV7-9 to TRBJ2-7; D uncertain. V was cut by 4 bases and J by 6 bases, with 13 bases left in between. Germline V gene lookup returns CDR1 SEHNR and CDR2 FQNEAQ (reference sequence). This CDR3 has 13 amino acids. The CDR3 spells CASSSSLIVEQYF. The DNA of the CDR3 is TGTGCCAGCAGCTCGTCCTTAATAGTCGAGCAGTACTTC.